Given below is one T cell receptor beta chain in context. Its antigen specificity is not known. Base-call qualities are not available, and no considerably larger clone is one nucleotide away. This entry comes from a study of blood T cell repertoires in COVID-19 (dated by TCRdb to 2020 to 2021). Broadly, across the study: The collaborator samples originated in the United States, Italy and Spain and spanned the acute and convalescent phases of COVID-19. The prospective study material was composed of cDNA or gDNA derived from T cells, B-cell-depleted T cells, or PBMCs. The repertoires were made available in a free public database intended to serve as a resource for research on the immune response to SARS-CoV-2. Deeply sampled blood TCRbeta repertoires from subjects exposed to, actively infected with, or recovered from COVID-19 were included in the dataset. Where HLA class I and class II types were available, the types were taken from metadata supplied by the sample provider, not from assay-based typing. The samples were drawn from the first 160 participants of the ongoing ImmuneRACE study and from 1,254 subjects provided by 6 global collaborators. Nearly every sample came with metadata listing a de-identified subject ID, COVID-19 status, age in years and sex.

TCRbeta CDR3 regions were amplified from genomic DNA using the immunoSEQ Assay, a bias-controlled multiplex PCR. Per the source publication's procedure: Within the assay, amplification of reference gene primers was used to estimate how many nucleated cells each sample contained. To quantify the absolute abundance of each unique TCRbeta CDR3 rearrangement, sequence reads were collapsed and filtered. Productive Simpson clonality was computed per sample as the square root of Simpson's diversity index over productive rearrangements. What TCRdb holds here is the immuneACCESS table cut down to in-frame rearrangements. Part of the clones is not present; checked against another copy, under half of the missing clones reflect an unresolved V gene, and the others are unexplained. The V and J calls and clone size come from that table; D and trimming were worked out from the DNA. The sample data list 300,000 to 450,000 clones, and 87% of these were observed just once. Clones ranked in the top ten supply under 1.5% of the sample.

Enrolling through a virtual design, the prospective study's participants ranged in age from roughly 18 to 89 years and lived across 24 United States geographic areas. Cohort assignment in the prospective study relied on participant-reported clinical history from a screening survey and a study questionnaire. ImmuneRACE Cohort 3 recovered participants were defined by two consecutive negative NP/OP PCR tests, healthcare professional clearance, or symptom resolution. Each participant in the prospective study had whole blood, serum and a nasopharyngeal or oropharyngeal swab collected by mobile phlebotomists. Prospective study participants could optionally give additional blood draws and questionnaires over a 2-month period. Before DNA extraction, blood samples from the prospective study were shipped at room temperature or frozen. CDR1 and CDR2 (MDHEN, SYDVKM) derive from the germline V gene. Trimming removed 7 bases from V and 5 bases from J, leaving 9 bases between the germline ends. The CDR3 contains 11 residues, cysteine and phenylalanine counted. Only the CDR3 DNA stays, 33 bases, in frame from base 1.

The paper as a whole reports these results and caveats: Clinical and demographic metadata were provided uncurated, with the amount varying by source and participant.

Sequencing was performed on PBMCs or T cells enriched from blood (not recorded which). The receptor was derived from a man aged 25 to 40 who had recovered from COVID-19. This chain joins TRBV28 to TRBJ2-7, with the D gene not confidently named. The CDR3 amino acid sequence is: CASIDGHEQYF. The DNA sequence is TGTGCCAGCATTGATGGCCACGAGCAGTACTTC.